These 32 T cell receptor beta chains were sequenced from one sample in a study of regulatory T cells in long-lasting Graves disease. As for time point: persistent/refractory GD, antithyroid drugs over 5 years with positive TRAb. PBMC-extracted RNA yielded the TCR library. Arm-PCR of CDR3 regions with iRepertoire HTBI primers generated TCR beta libraries. MiXCR, applied by TCRdb to the multiplex PCR reads, yields one record per CDR3 protein. The repertoire holds some 440,000 distinct CDR3 sequences, less than 25% seen once, with 7% to 9.5% in the top ten. Sequencing used peripheral blood mononuclear cells (PBMCs), obtained when the disease was refractory, from a patient treated with antithyroid drugs. The receptor set was obtained from a female donor with Graves disease.

V and J are TRBV6-2 or TRBV6-3 and TRBJ2-2; TRBD2 matches 11 bases. The CDR3 is made up of 17 amino acids. V dropped 0 bases and J dropped 10; count of bases not matched to a gene: 10. CDR1 MNHEY and CDR2 SVGEGT come from the germline V gene. The CDR3 here is CASSYSFVAGGPLELFF. The CDR3 DNA reads TGTGCCAGCAGTTACTCCTTTGTAGCGGGAGGGCCCTTGGAGCTGTTTTTT.

The J gene is TRBJ2-7, the V gene TRBV20-1; D gene ambiguous. This CDR3 contains 14 residues. Trimming cost V 6 bases and J 1 base, with 16 bases left between them. Germline CDR1 DFQATT, CDR2 SNEGSKA (reference sequence). CDR3 sequence (DNA): TGCAGTGCAAACGACCCAGTGGATTCCTACGAGCAGTACTTC. Translated: CSANDPVDSYEQYF.

The rearrangement links TRBV5-4 to TRBJ1-1, with D unresolved. The CDR3 runs 14 residues. The V end was cut by 4 bases, the J end by 8 bases, with 18 bases between. Germline lookup yields CDR1 SGHNT and CDR2 YYREEE (reference sequence). The CDR3 sequence: CASSDAVRAPEAFF. The CDR3 DNA reads as TGTGCCAGCAGCGACGCGGTGAGGGCACCCGAAGCTTTCTTT. The whole variable domain, filled in from reference TRBV5-4 and TRBJ1-1, reads ETGVTQSPTHLIKTRGQQVTLRCSSQSGHNTVSWYQQALGQGPQFIFQYYREEENGRGNFPPRFSGLQFPNYSSELNVNALELDDSALYLCASSDAVRAPEAFFGQGTRLTVV.

This rearrangement joins TRBV28 to TRBJ1-5; D is undetermined. V dropped 3 bases and J dropped 2 bases, with 11 bases sitting between them. Germline V gives CDR1 MDHEN, CDR2 SYDVKM. This CDR3 is 15 amino acids long. The CDR3 DNA is TGTGCCAGCAGTTTTCACCCCCTGGGCAATCAGCCCCAGCATTTT. It is translated as CASSFHPLGNQPQHF.

This clonotype appeared many times. The chain recombines TRBV28 with TRBJ2-7, with a tentative D call TRBD2 (5 bases). V was trimmed by 1 base and J by 5 bases, leaving 12 bases between them. The CDR3 covers 14 residues. Germline V gene sequence: CDR1 MDHEN, CDR2 SYDVKM. This chain's CDR3 is CASSLYGRGNEQYF. In DNA form, the CDR3 reads TGTGCCAGCAGTTTATATGGACGGGGAAACGAGCAGTACTTC.

A single count supports this clonotype. This chain uses TRBV20-1 with TRBJ2-5; 14 bases agree with TRBD2. The CDR3 covers 16 residues. V shed 0 bases, J shed 2 bases, and the junction held 2 bases outside the gene matches. Germline loops: CDR1 DFQATT, CDR2 SNEGSKA (reference sequence). The DNA for the CDR3 is TGCAGTGCTAGAGAGGGACTAGCGGGGGTTCAAGAGACCCAGTACTTC. Translated, it gives CSAREGLAGVQETQYF.

This clonotype has a count of ten or more. This chain uses TRBV7-2 with TRBJ1-1; D gene ambiguous. The CDR3 totals 11 residues. Germline lookup yields CDR1 SGHTA and CDR2 FQGNSA. Between the trimmed V and J ends, which lost 7 bases and 2 bases, there was a span of 5 bases. CDR3 in amino acids: CASNTNTEAFF. The CDR3 DNA sequence: TGTGCCAGCAACACCAACACTGAAGCTTTCTTT.

This clonotype was recorded at least ten times. The chain employs TRBV6-1 and TRBJ2-7; D might be TRBD2 (5 bases). Looked up from germline, CDR1 is MNHNS and CDR2 is SASEGT. V shed 1 base and J shed 4 bases, with 14 bases lying between them. The CDR3 spans 15 residues. This chain's CDR3 is CASSEVVEGSYEQYF. The CDR3 coding sequence is TGTGCCAGCAGTGAAGTTGTTGAGGGATCGTACGAGCAGTACTTC.

This clonotype was counted at least ten times. This rearrangement joins TRBV3-1 to TRBJ1-2; D gene unclear. CDR1 is LGHDT, CDR2 YNNKEL, per germline (reference sequence). The V and J ends lost 0 bases and 6 bases respectively, with 14 bases between them. The CDR3 loop spans 15 amino acids. The CDR3 DNA follows: TGTGCCAGCAGCCAAGATCAAAGGATCCCTGATGGCTACACCTTC. It specifies CASSQDQRIPDGYTF.

The gene calls are TRBV6-1 and TRBJ2-7; tentative D call: TRBD2 (5 bases). Per the germline V gene, CDR1 is MNHNS and CDR2 is SASEGT. Trimming took off 5 bases at V and 3 bases at J, with 14 bases between the two ends. The CDR3 consists of 14 residues. DNA for the CDR3: TGTGCCAGCAGTTATGCCGGGGAAAGCTACGAGCAGTACTTC. This translates into CASSYAGESYEQYF.

A word on this clonotype: A much bigger clone sits one base away, suggesting this may be a read error. The rearrangement uses TRBV20-1 and TRBJ2-7; a weak D match, TRBD2 (5 bases). Per the germline V gene, CDR1 is DFQATT and CDR2 is SNEGSKA (reference sequence). CDR3 length: 14 residues. V gave up 4 bases and J gave up 7 bases, with 20 bases separating them. The CDR3: CSANPVLAFWEQYF. CDR3 in DNA: TGCAGTGCTAACCCGGTGCTAGCTTTTTGGGAGCAGTACTTC.

The chain employs TRBV10-3 and TRBJ2-7; weak D call: TRBD1 (6 bases). Trimming left V 4 bases short and J 2 bases short, with 12 bases between. Per the germline V gene, CDR1 is ENHRY and CDR2 is SYGVKD. The CDR3 sequence is 14 residues long. The CDR3 bases are TGTGCCATCAGTGCCCCAGGGGTCCCCTACGAGCAGTACTTC. Translation: CAISAPGVPYEQYF.

This clonotype was detected a few times. This chain uses TRBV5-1 with TRBJ1-2, with D maybe TRBD1 (5 bases). Germline V CDR1 and CDR2: SGHRS, YFSETQ. V was clipped by 3 bases and J by 8 bases, with 20 bases between them. The CDR3 covers 15 residues. The CDR3 sequence is CASSWDPGVLGGYTF. DNA of the CDR3: TGCGCCAGCAGCTGGGACCCCGGGGTCCTAGGGGGCTACACCTTC.

This clonotype has at least ten counts. V and J are TRBV6-5 and TRBJ2-7; D is perhaps TRBD2 (6 bases). Between the trimmed V and J ends, which lost 0 bases and 2 bases, there was a span of 11 bases. Germline assignment: CDR1 MNHEY and CDR2 SVGAGI. The CDR3 totals 15 residues. CDR3 in amino acids: CASSYSGTSTYEQYF. The CDR3 DNA sequence: TGTGCCAGCAGTTACTCAGGTACTAGCACCTACGAGCAGTACTTC.

The V call is TRBV14, the J call TRBJ2-2; D uncertain. CDR1 and CDR2 from the germline V gene are SGHDN and FVKESK. V was shortened by 2 bases and J by 6 bases, with 7 bases between the two germline ends. This CDR3 contains 13 residues. CDR3 sequence: CASSQWSAGELFF. CDR3 DNA sequence: TGTGCCAGCAGCCAATGGAGTGCCGGGGAGCTGTTTTTT. The full variable domain, with the rest looked up from reference TRBV14 and TRBJ2-2, is EAGVTQFPSHSVIEKGQTVTLRCDPISGHDNLYWYRRVMGKEIKFLLHFVKESKQDESGMPNNRFLAERTGGTYSTLKVQPAELEDSGVYFCASSQWSAGELFFGEGSRLTVL.

This clonotype was counted at least ten times. The chain has TRBV29-1 and TRBJ2-7; a possible D gene is TRBD1 (5 bases). The CDR3 is 11 amino acids. Germline assignment: CDR1 SQVTM and CDR2 ANQGSEA. V was clipped by 5 bases and J by 3 bases, with 8 bases between them. The CDR3 nucleotides read TGCAGCGTTCAGACAGACTACGAGCAGTACTTC. As protein: CSVQTDYEQYF.

This clonotype was counted many times. The chain is built from TRBV6-5 and TRBJ2-4; D perhaps matches TRBD1 (7 bases). V gave up 0 bases and J gave up 0 bases, with 12 bases separating them. Germline CDR1 MNHEY, CDR2 SVGAGI. The CDR3 length is 17 residues. The CDR3 here is CASSYSEGALAKNIQYF. DNA for the CDR3: TGTGCCAGCAGTTACTCGGAGGGGGCCTTAGCCAAAAACATTCAGTACTTC.

Note on this clonotype: Its ends do not fully match the called genes, so a read error is possible. The chain joins TRBV3-1 to TRBJ1-5; 8 bases line up with TRBD1. There are 16 residues in the CDR3. Germline V gene data show CDR1 as LGHDT and CDR2 as YNNKEL (reference sequence). Here the CDR3 DNA reads TGTGCCGGCAGCCCTGGACAGGGACGTAGCAATCAGCCCCAGCATTTT. It codes for CAGSPGQGRSNQPQHF.

In its sample, this clonotype was seen a few times. The rearrangement joins TRBV20-1 to TRBJ1-2; possible D gene TRBD1, 6 bases. Germline CDR1 and CDR2: DFQATT and SNEGSKA (reference sequence). Trimming left V 3 bases short and J 2 bases short, with 10 bases between. The CDR3 covers 13 residues. The DNA of the CDR3 is TGCAGTGCTAGGACAGGTATCAACTATGGCTACACCTTC. As protein: CSARTGINYGYTF.

This clonotype was picked up many times. The chain is built from TRBV28 and TRBJ2-5, with D maybe TRBD1 (6 bases). Germline-derived CDR1 and CDR2 are MDHEN and SYDVKM. V was pared by 2 bases and J by 2 bases, with 15 bases between. The CDR3 extends over 16 amino acids. The CDR3 DNA follows: TGTGCCAGCAGTTTAGCCGGAACAGGGAGTCAAGAGACCCAGTACTTC. Its translation is CASSLAGTGSQETQYF.

This clonotype was seen repeatedly, ten times or more. The rearrangement uses TRBV28 and TRBJ2-7; D remains unclear. This CDR3 region has 12 residues. Looked up from germline, CDR1 is MDHEN and CDR2 is SYDVKM. V shed 4 bases and J shed 4 bases, with 8 bases lying between them. The CDR3: CASSYTEYEQYF. CDR3 DNA: TGTGCCAGCAGTTATACAGAGTACGAGCAGTACTTC.

This chain connects TRBV27 to TRBJ2-1; 12 bases map to TRBD2. The length of the CDR3 is 19 residues. J was trimmed by 2 bases and V by 2 bases; bases with no gene match: 10. The germline CDR1 and CDR2 sequences are MNHEY and SMNVEV (reference sequence). Here the CDR3 DNA reads TGTGCCAGCAGTTTAGGTCGGAGGACTAGCGGGGCGGCCTACAATGAGCAGTTCTTC. Its protein is CASSLGRRTSGAAYNEQFF.

CDR3 loop: CASSISPGANVLTF. The DNA for the CDR3 is TGTGCCAGTAGTATCAGCCCAGGGGCCAACGTCCTGACTTTC. This sequence joins TRBV19 and TRBJ2-6; no clear D. The V and J ends lost 3 bases and 4 bases respectively, with 7 bases between them. Germline V gene data show CDR1 as LNHDA and CDR2 as SQIVND (reference sequence). The CDR3 extends over 14 amino acids.

The chain joins TRBV7-8 to TRBJ2-3; D is uncertain. The CDR3 spans 12 residues. Germline V gene data show CDR1 as SGHVS and CDR2 as FQNEAQ. The V and J ends lost 6 bases and 10 bases respectively, with 14 bases between them. The CDR3 sequence is CASSLSSDAQYF. For the CDR3, the DNA is TGTGCCAGCAGTTTGAGTTCGGATGCGCAGTATTTT. The whole variable domain, filled in from reference TRBV7-8 and TRBJ2-3, reads GAGVSQSPRYKVAKRGQDVALRCDPISGHVSLFWYQQALGQGPEFLTYFQNEAQLDKSGLPSDRFFAERPEGSVSTLKIQRTQQEDSAVYLCASSLSSDAQYFGPGTRLTVL.

This clonotype was seen only a few times. The chain links TRBV28 to TRBJ2-7; D is possibly TRBD1 or TRBD2 (6 bases each). CDR3 size: 16 residues. Germline lookup yields CDR1 MDHEN and CDR2 SYDVKM. The ends were cut back, 6 bases at V and 2 bases at J, with 20 bases in the middle. The CDR3 DNA reads as TGTGCCAGCAGCCTCCCAAGGGGGGAGGCCCCCTACGAGCAGTACTTC. Its protein product is CASSLPRGEAPYEQYF.

This clonotype was counted between two and nine times. This chain links TRBV20-1 with TRBJ1-5; no clear D gene. The CDR3 has 16 amino acids. Germline V gene sequence: CDR1 DFQATT, CDR2 SNEGSKA (reference sequence). Trimming took off 0 bases at V and 0 bases at J, with 12 bases between the two ends. This CDR3 is CSARDGLLNSNQPQHF. CDR3 nucleotides: TGCAGTGCTAGAGACGGGCTCCTCAATAGCAATCAGCCCCAGCATTTT.

This clonotype was counted a single time. CDR3 protein: CASSLGARIYEQFF. In nucleotides, the CDR3 is TGTGCCAGCAGCTTAGGGGCCAGGATATATGAGCAGTTCTTC. V and J are TRBV7-2 and TRBJ2-1; unclear D gene. CDR1 is SGHTA and CDR2 is FQGNSA in the germline V gene. V gave up 1 base and J gave up 8 bases, with 12 bases separating them. The length of the CDR3 is 14 residues.

As for this clonotype: At one of its ends the junction is not consistent with the germline gene, which may arise from a read error. The chain employs TRBV10-3 and TRBJ2-2; D perhaps matches TRBD2 (5 bases). Germline V lookup: CDR1 ENHRY, CDR2 SYGVKD. The CDR3 is 17 residues long. CDR3 nucleotide sequence: TGTGCCATCAATAGAGGGCAACAAAACGAGAACGCCGGGGAGCTGTTTTTT. Translated: CAINRGQQNENAGELFF.

This clonotype has just a few counts. CDR3 protein: CASSQSSGQGEGNTIYF. CDR3 coding DNA: TGTGCCAGCAGCCAATCGAGTGGACAGGGGGAAGGAAACACCATATATTTT. This chain uses TRBV16 with TRBJ1-3, with 10 bases aligning to TRBD1. Germline CDR1 and CDR2: KGHSY and FQNENV. The CDR3 covers 17 residues. Unmatched junction bases numbered 6, after V lost 0 bases and J lost 4 bases.

This chain connects TRBV7-3 to TRBJ2-7; D is tentatively TRBD1 or TRBD2 (5 bases each). CDR1 is SGHTA and CDR2 is FQGTGA in the germline V gene. The CDR3 spans 15 residues. The germline V and J ends were trimmed by 1 base and 2 bases, with 12 bases remaining between them. CDR3 amino acids: CASSLNRDGTYEQYF. The CDR3 DNA is TGTGCCAGCAGCTTAAATCGGGACGGGACCTACGAGCAGTACTTC.

The chain's CDR3 is CAISPRASSGANVLTF. As DNA, the CDR3 is TGTGCCATCAGTCCCAGGGCCAGCTCTGGGGCCAACGTCCTGACTTTC. The chain uses TRBV10-3 and TRBJ2-6; the D gene is possibly TRBD1 (5 bases). The V end lost 5 bases, the J end lost 0 bases, and 11 bases lay between the germline ends. Per germline, CDR1 ENHRY and CDR2 SYGVKD. The CDR3 runs to 16 residues.

Worth noting for this clonotype: It is likely a read error, because the conserved phenylalanine at the end of the CDR3 is missing. This chain joins TRBV27 and TRBJ1-5; no clear D. V was clipped by 2 bases and J by 2 bases, with 13 bases between them. The CDR3 loop spans 16 amino acids. The germline V gene encodes CDR1 MNHEY and CDR2 SMNVEV (reference sequence). CDR3 in amino acids: CASSLGIPGGNQPQHL. In DNA, the CDR3 is TGTGCCAGCAGTTTAGGGATTCCGGGAGGCAATCAGCCCCAGCATCTT.